This T cell receptor beta chain is drawn from a study of vaccination effects on CD4 cells after COVID-19. In the case of this clone: Antigen unknown.

Here immunoSEQ multiplex PCR was the method, and the copy in TCRdb shows in-frame clones only, minus some. The sample shows some 74,000 clones, roughly four fifths of them seen only once. V lost 2 bases and J 4 bases, leaving 4 bases between the germline ends. Germline V CDR1 and CDR2: KGHSH, LQKENI. This CDR3 contains 12 residues. In the ViraFEST assay, antigen-specific CD4+ clonotypes were identified by expansion after peptide-pool stimulation. Isolating CD4+ T cells followed about 10 days of culture. Two-dose BNT162b2 or mRNA-1273 vaccination was given to participants. The study, taken as a whole, reports: Clones of infection and vaccine origin contracted markedly late after vaccination.

This chain links TRBV18 with TRBJ2-3, with no clear D. Sequenced here: CD4+ T cells from PBMCs cultured with HCoV-229E spike peptides, sampled after COVID-19 vaccination. The clonotype originates from a human donor who received a COVID-19 vaccine. CDR3 amino acids: CASSPGSDTQYF. CDR3 DNA: TGTGCCAGCTCACCAGGATCAGATACGCAGTATTTT.